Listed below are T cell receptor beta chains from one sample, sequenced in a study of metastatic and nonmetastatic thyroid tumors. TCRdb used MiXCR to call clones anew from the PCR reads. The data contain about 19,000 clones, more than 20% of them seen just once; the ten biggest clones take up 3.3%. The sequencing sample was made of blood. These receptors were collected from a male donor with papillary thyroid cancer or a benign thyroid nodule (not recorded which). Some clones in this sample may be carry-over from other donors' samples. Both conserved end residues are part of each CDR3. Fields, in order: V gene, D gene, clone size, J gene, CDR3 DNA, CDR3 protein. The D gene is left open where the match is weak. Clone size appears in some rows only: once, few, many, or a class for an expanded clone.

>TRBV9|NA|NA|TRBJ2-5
TGTGCCAGCAGCGTAGCAGGGCTAGAGAACCAGTACTTC
CASSVAGLENQYF
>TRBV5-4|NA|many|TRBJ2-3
TGTGCCAGCAGCTTTTTCGGAACAGATACGCAGTATTTT
CASSFFGTDTQYF
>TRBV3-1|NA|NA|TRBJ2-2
TGTGCCAGCAGCCAAGTAGGTCGAAGAGGCGGGGAGCTGTTTTTT
CASSQVGRRGGELFF
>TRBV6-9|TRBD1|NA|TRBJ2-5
TGTGCCAGCAGTTTTCCCCGGGGACAGTCGGAGACCCAGTACTTC
CASSFPRGQSETQYF
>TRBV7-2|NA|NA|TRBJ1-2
TGTGCCAGCAGCTTAGGACGGACGGCCTATGGCTACACCTTC
CASSLGRTAYGYTF
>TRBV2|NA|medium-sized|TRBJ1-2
TGTGCCAGCTCGGGTGGTTCTCATGGCTACACCTTC
CASSGGSHGYTF
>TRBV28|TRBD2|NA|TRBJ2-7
TGTGCCAGCAGTTTAGCGGGAGGTAATACGTACGAGCAGTACTTC
CASSLAGGNTYEQYF
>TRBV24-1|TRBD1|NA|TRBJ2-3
TGTGCCACCAGTGGCCCGGGACAGGGAAAAGATACGCAGTATTTT
CATSGPGQGKDTQYF
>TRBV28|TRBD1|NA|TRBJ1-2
TGTGCCAGCAGTTCAGGACAGGGGGATCGAGGCTACACCTTC
CASSSGQGDRGYTF
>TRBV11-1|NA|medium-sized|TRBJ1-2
TGTGCCAGCAGCAAGGGTGACTATGGCTACACCTTC
CASSKGDYGYTF
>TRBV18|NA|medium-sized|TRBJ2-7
TGTGCCAGCTCACTACCGGTTGGCGAGCAGTACTTC
CASSLPVGEQYF
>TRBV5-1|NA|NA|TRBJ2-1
TGCGCCAGCCGCGGAACGAAACTAGTATGGTCCTACAATGAACAGTTCTTC
CASRGTKLVWSYNEQFF
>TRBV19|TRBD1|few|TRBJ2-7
TGTGCCAGTTGCGGGACAGGGGAAGGAGAGCAGTACTTC
CASCGTGEGEQYF
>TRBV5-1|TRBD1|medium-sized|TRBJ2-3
TGCGCCAGCAGCTTCGGACAGGGGAGAGATACGCAGTATTTT
CASSFGQGRDTQYF